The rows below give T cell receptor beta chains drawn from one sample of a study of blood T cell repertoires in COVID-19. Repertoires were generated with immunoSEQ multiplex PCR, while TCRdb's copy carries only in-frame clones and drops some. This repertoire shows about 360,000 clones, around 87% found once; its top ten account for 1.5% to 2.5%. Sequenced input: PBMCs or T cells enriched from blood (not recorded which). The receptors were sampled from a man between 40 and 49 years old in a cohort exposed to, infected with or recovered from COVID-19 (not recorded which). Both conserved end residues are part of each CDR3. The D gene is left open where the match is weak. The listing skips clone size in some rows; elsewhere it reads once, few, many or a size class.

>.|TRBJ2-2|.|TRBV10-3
CAISGILARNTGELFF
TGTGCCATCAGCGGTATACTAGCCCGAAACACCGGGGAGCTGTTTTTT
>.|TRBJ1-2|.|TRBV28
CASSLGRNYGYTF
TGTGCCAGCAGTTTAGGGCGTAACTATGGCTACACCTTC
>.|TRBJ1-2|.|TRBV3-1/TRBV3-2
CASSQGQRLYGYTF
TGTGCCAGCAGCCAAGGACAGCGCCTCTATGGCTACACCTTC
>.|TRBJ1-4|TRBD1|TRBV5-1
CASSSRQGAANEKLFF
TGCGCCAGCAGCTCCAGACAGGGGGCAGCTAATGAAAAACTGTTTTTT
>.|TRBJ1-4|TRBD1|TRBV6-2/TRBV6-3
CASSYRTGTEKLFF
TGTGCCAGCAGTTATAGGACAGGGACCGAAAAACTGTTTTTT
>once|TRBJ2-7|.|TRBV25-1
CASSGYTGLGEQYF
TGTGCCAGCAGTGGTTACACAGGGTTGGGCGAGCAGTACTTC
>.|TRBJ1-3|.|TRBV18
CASSPGRHGGATIYF
TGTGCCAGCTCACCGGGTCGGCACGGCGGTGCCACCATATATTTT
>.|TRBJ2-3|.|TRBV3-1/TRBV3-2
CASSQGWSDTQYF
TGTGCCAGCAGCCAAGGGTGGAGTGATACGCAGTATTTT
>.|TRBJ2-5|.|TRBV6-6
CASSPPGGETQYF
TGTGCCAGCAGTCCCCCCGGGGGAGAGACCCAGTACTTC
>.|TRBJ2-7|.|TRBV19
CASSIRGGLTSSEQYF
TGTGCCAGTAGTATAAGAGGGGGACTAACATCCTCCGAGCAGTACTTC
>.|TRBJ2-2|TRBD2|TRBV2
CASKTSGATNTGELFF
TGTGCCAGCAAGACTAGCGGAGCTACGAACACCGGGGAGCTGTTTTTT
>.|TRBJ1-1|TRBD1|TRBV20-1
CSASNRGLRTEAFF
TGCAGTGCAAGTAACAGGGGATTGCGCACTGAAGCTTTCTTT
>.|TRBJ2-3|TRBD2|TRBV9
CASSVGSSGSTDTQYF
TGTGCCAGCAGCGTAGGTTCTAGCGGGAGCACAGATACGCAGTATTTT
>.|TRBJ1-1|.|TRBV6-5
CAGREPSNTEAFF
TGTGCCGGGAGAGAGCCGTCGAACACTGAAGCTTTCTTT
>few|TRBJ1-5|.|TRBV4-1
CASSQEFARGNQPQHF
TGCGCCAGCAGCCAAGAGTTTGCCAGGGGAAATCAGCCCCAGCATTTT
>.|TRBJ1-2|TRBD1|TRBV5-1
CASSAGQLYGYTF
TGCGCCAGCAGCGCGGGACAGCTCTATGGCTACACCTTC
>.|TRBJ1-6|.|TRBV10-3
CAIRRDPGNNSPLHF
TGTGCCATCAGGCGGGATCCTGGCAATAATTCACCCCTCCACTTT
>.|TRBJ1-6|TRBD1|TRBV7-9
CASAVDRSNSPLHF
TGTGCCAGCGCGGTGGACAGGAGTAATTCACCCCTCCACTTT
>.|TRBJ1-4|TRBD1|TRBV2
CASSDPTGEGEKLFF
TGTGCCAGCAGTGACCCGACAGGGGAAGGTGAAAAACTGTTTTTT
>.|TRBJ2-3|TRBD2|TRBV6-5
CASSYMLAGGYTQYF
TGTGCCAGCAGTTACATGCTAGCGGGAGGATATACGCAGTATTTT
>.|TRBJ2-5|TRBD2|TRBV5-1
CASSPGGSGRVRGTQYF
TGCGCCAGCAGCCCGGGTGGTAGCGGGAGGGTCCGGGGGACCCAGTACTTC
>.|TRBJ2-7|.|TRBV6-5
CASRPQDSEQYF
TGTGCCAGCAGGCCACAAGACTCCGAGCAGTACTTC
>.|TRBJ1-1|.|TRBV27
CASSFDRAGTEAFF
TGTGCCAGCAGTTTCGACAGAGCGGGCACTGAAGCTTTCTTT
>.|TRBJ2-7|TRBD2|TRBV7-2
CASSLIGLAVSYEQYF
TGTGCCAGCAGCTTAATTGGACTAGCGGTGTCCTACGAGCAGTACTTC
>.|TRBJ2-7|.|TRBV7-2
CASSLAGGEQYF
TGTGCCAGCAGCTTAGCCGGGGGCGAGCAGTACTTC
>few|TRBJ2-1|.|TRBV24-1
CATSSISVGGGGYNEQFF
TGTGCCACCAGTTCCATCTCCGTCGGGGGAGGGGGGTACAATGAGCAGTTCTTC
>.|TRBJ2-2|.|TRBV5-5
CASSFNLPQVGELFF
TGTGCCAGCAGCTTTAACCTCCCCCAGGTCGGGGAGCTGTTTTTT
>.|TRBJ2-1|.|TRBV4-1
CASSLGGGSHNEQFF
TGCGCCAGCAGCCTTGGGGGCGGGAGCCACAATGAGCAGTTCTTC
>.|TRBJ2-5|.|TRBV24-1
CATSDRQSPETQYF
TGTGCCACCAGTGATAGACAGTCCCCGGAGACCCAGTACTTC